These T cell receptor beta chains were read from a single sample in a study of T cell responses to AZD1222 COVID-19 vaccine. Profiling relied on immunoSEQ multiplex PCR, and the TCRdb table lists in-frame clones only, not all of them. The sample records more than 95,000 clones, roughly 87% being singletons. The sequencing used peripheral blood, collected on day 0 of MenACWY control vaccination. All receptors derive from an adult in good health. Both conserved end residues are part of each CDR3. D genes are given only for firm matches. A clone size is listed for some rows: how often the clone was seen (once, few, many), or a class if it is expanded.

v_gene: TRBV19; abundance: -; len: 16; d_gene: TRBD1; j_gene: TRBJ1-5; CDR3aa: CASSIRATGAGSPQHF; CDR3nt: TGTGCCAGTAGTATAAGGGCGACAGGGGCAGGTTCGCCCCAGCATTTT
v_gene: TRBV28; abundance: -; len: 11; d_gene: -; j_gene: TRBJ2-7; CDR3aa: CASSLNRSYQF; CDR3nt: TGTGCCAGCAGTTTGAATCGCTCTTATCAATTC
v_gene: TRBV28; abundance: -; len: 15; d_gene: -; j_gene: TRBJ2-3; CDR3aa: CASRDWETSTDTQYF; CDR3nt: TGTGCCAGCAGAGACTGGGAGACTAGCACAGATACGCAGTATTTT
v_gene: TRBV30; abundance: -; len: 16; d_gene: TRBD1; j_gene: TRBJ1-1; CDR3aa: CAWSHGTAPRGTEAFF; CDR3nt: TGTGCCTGGAGCCACGGGACAGCCCCCCGGGGCACTGAAGCTTTCTTT
v_gene: TRBV4-1; abundance: -; len: 14; d_gene: TRBD2; j_gene: TRBJ2-1; CDR3aa: CASSLAGSPDEQFF; CDR3nt: TGCGCCAGCAGCCTAGCGGGATCCCCCGATGAGCAGTTCTTC
v_gene: TRBV5-6; abundance: -; len: 15; d_gene: TRBD1; j_gene: TRBJ2-2; CDR3aa: CASSLGQGNTGELFF; CDR3nt: TGTGCCAGCAGTTTGGGACAGGGGAACACCGGGGAGCTGTTTTTT
v_gene: TRBV19; abundance: once; len: 14; d_gene: -; j_gene: TRBJ2-2; CDR3aa: CASREVSDTGELFF; CDR3nt: TGTGCCAGTAGGGAGGTTTCGGACACCGGGGAGCTGTTTTTT
v_gene: TRBV18; abundance: -; len: 15; d_gene: TRBD1; j_gene: TRBJ1-5; CDR3aa: CASSASGGGNQPQHF; CDR3nt: TGTGCCAGCTCAGCCTCAGGGGGAGGTAATCAGCCCCAGCATTTT
v_gene: TRBV5-1; abundance: -; len: 13; d_gene: TRBD2; j_gene: TRBJ2-7; CDR3aa: CASSTQRGYEQYF; CDR3nt: TGCGCCAGCAGCACTCAGCGGGGATACGAGCAGTACTTC
v_gene: TRBV30; abundance: -; len: 14; d_gene: -; j_gene: TRBJ2-2; CDR3aa: CAWSVGGWTGELFF; CDR3nt: TGTGCCTGGAGTGTCGGAGGGTGGACCGGGGAGCTGTTTTTT
v_gene: TRBV6-4; abundance: -; len: 15; d_gene: TRBD2; j_gene: TRBJ2-1; CDR3aa: CASSDSLAGGDEQFF; CDR3nt: TGTGCCAGCAGTGACTCTCTAGCGGGAGGCGATGAGCAGTTCTTC
v_gene: TRBV19; abundance: -; len: 17; d_gene: TRBD2; j_gene: TRBJ2-7; CDR3aa: CASSTGRTSGAPYEQYF; CDR3nt: TGTGCCAGTAGTACCGGAAGGACTAGCGGAGCCCCCTACGAGCAGTACTTC
v_gene: TRBV5-5; abundance: -; len: 14; d_gene: TRBD2; j_gene: TRBJ2-1; CDR3aa: CASSGTSLAGGSIF; CDR3nt: TGTGCCAGCAGCGGGACCTCTCTAGCGGGGGGATCGATCTTC
v_gene: TRBV28; abundance: -; len: 15; d_gene: -; j_gene: TRBJ2-2; CDR3aa: CASRVRVGNTGELFF; CDR3nt: TGTGCCAGCAGGGTCAGGGTGGGTAACACCGGGGAGCTGTTTTTT
v_gene: TRBV23-1; abundance: -; len: 17; d_gene: -; j_gene: TRBJ2-1; CDR3aa: CASSQWPIRAPYNEQFF; CDR3nt: TGCGCCAGCAGTCAATGGCCCATCCGGGCCCCCTACAATGAGCAGTTCTTC
v_gene: TRBV15; abundance: -; len: 17; d_gene: TRBD2; j_gene: TRBJ2-3; CDR3aa: CATSRGVGAGSTDTQYF; CDR3nt: TGTGCCACCAGCAGAGGAGTAGGAGCGGGGAGCACAGATACGCAGTATTTT
v_gene: TRBV1; abundance: once; len: 18; d_gene: -; j_gene: TRBJ1-6; CDR3aa: CTSSHGQGPASYNSPLHF; CDR3nt: TGCACCAGCAGCCATGGACAGGGGCCGGCCTCCTATAATTCACCCCTCCACTTT
v_gene: TRBV6-5; abundance: -; len: 15; d_gene: -; j_gene: TRBJ1-1; CDR3aa: CASSYQRTANTEAFF; CDR3nt: TGTGCCAGCAGTTACCAAAGGACGGCGAACACTGAAGCTTTCTTT
v_gene: TRBV30; abundance: -; len: 14; d_gene: -; j_gene: TRBJ1-5; CDR3aa: CAWSRGQGRQPQHF; CDR3nt: TGTGCCTGGAGTCGTGGGCAGGGACGTCAGCCCCAGCATTTT
v_gene: TRBV28; abundance: -; len: 15; d_gene: -; j_gene: TRBJ2-7; CDR3aa: CASSLSGTTVYEQYF; CDR3nt: TGTGCCAGCAGCCTCTCCGGGACCACGGTCTACGAGCAGTACTTC
v_gene: TRBV10-3; abundance: -; len: 15; d_gene: TRBD1; j_gene: TRBJ2-3; CDR3aa: CAIGESDRGTDTQYF; CDR3nt: TGTGCCATCGGGGAATCGGACAGGGGCACAGATACGCAGTATTTT
v_gene: TRBV18; abundance: -; len: 14; d_gene: -; j_gene: TRBJ1-1; CDR3aa: CASSPWAENTEAFF; CDR3nt: TGTGCCAGCTCACCATGGGCGGAGAACACTGAAGCTTTCTTT
v_gene: TRBV3-1/TRBV3-2; abundance: -; len: 14; d_gene: -; j_gene: TRBJ2-1; CDR3aa: CASSPVSGTGEQFF; CDR3nt: TGTGCCAGCAGCCCGGTAAGTGGGACCGGAGAGCAGTTCTTC
v_gene: TRBV6-1; abundance: -; len: 17; d_gene: -; j_gene: TRBJ1-3; CDR3aa: CASSEARRGTSGNTIYF; CDR3nt: TGTGCCAGCAGTGAAGCGCGACGCGGTACCTCTGGAAACACCATATATTTT
v_gene: TRBV6-5; abundance: -; len: 13; d_gene: -; j_gene: TRBJ2-7; CDR3aa: CASSYRDRSEQYF; CDR3nt: TGTGCCAGCAGTTACCGAGACCGCTCCGAGCAGTACTTC
v_gene: TRBV7-2; abundance: -; len: 15; d_gene: TRBD2; j_gene: TRBJ2-7; CDR3aa: CASRYREGQSYEQYF; CDR3nt: TGTGCCAGCAGATACCGGGAGGGTCAATCCTACGAGCAGTACTTC
v_gene: TRBV28; abundance: -; len: 11; d_gene: -; j_gene: TRBJ2-3; CDR3aa: CASSSADTQYF; CDR3nt: TGTGCCAGCAGTTCAGCGGATACGCAGTATTTT
v_gene: TRBV18; abundance: -; len: 18; d_gene: -; j_gene: TRBJ2-3; CDR3aa: CASSLLGLTGTSTDTQYF; CDR3nt: TGTGCCAGCTCACTTTTAGGTCTTACAGGGACTAGCACAGATACGCAGTATTTT
v_gene: TRBV19; abundance: -; len: 13; d_gene: -; j_gene: TRBJ1-1; CDR3aa: CATTDSYRPEAFF; CDR3nt: TGTGCCACGACCGATTCGTACAGGCCTGAAGCTTTCTTT
v_gene: TRBV25-1; abundance: few; len: 13; d_gene: TRBD1; j_gene: TRBJ1-6; CDR3aa: CASHNRGESPLHF; CDR3nt: TGTGCCAGCCACAACAGGGGGGAGTCACCCCTCCACTTT
v_gene: TRBV7-9; abundance: -; len: 15; d_gene: TRBD1; j_gene: TRBJ1-6; CDR3aa: CASSQGQTNNSPLHF; CDR3nt: TGTGCCAGCAGCCAGGGACAGACAAATAATTCACCCCTCCACTTT
v_gene: TRBV6-4; abundance: once; len: 13; d_gene: -; j_gene: TRBJ2-1; CDR3aa: CASSDSIQGEQFF; CDR3nt: TGTGCCAGCAGTGATAGTATCCAAGGCGAGCAGTTCTTC
v_gene: TRBV19; abundance: -; len: 13; d_gene: -; j_gene: TRBJ1-4; CDR3aa: CASSIAGNEKLFF; CDR3nt: TGTGCCAGTAGTATAGCCGGAAATGAAAAACTGTTTTTT
v_gene: TRBV11-2; abundance: -; len: 15; d_gene: TRBD1; j_gene: TRBJ2-1; CDR3aa: CASSLDKTGWHEQFF; CDR3nt: TGTGCCAGCAGCTTAGATAAGACAGGGTGGCATGAGCAGTTCTTC
v_gene: TRBV18; abundance: -; len: 15; d_gene: -; j_gene: TRBJ2-7; CDR3aa: CASSPESMVEYEQYF; CDR3nt: TGTGCCAGCTCACCAGAGTCGATGGTAGAGTACGAGCAGTACTTC